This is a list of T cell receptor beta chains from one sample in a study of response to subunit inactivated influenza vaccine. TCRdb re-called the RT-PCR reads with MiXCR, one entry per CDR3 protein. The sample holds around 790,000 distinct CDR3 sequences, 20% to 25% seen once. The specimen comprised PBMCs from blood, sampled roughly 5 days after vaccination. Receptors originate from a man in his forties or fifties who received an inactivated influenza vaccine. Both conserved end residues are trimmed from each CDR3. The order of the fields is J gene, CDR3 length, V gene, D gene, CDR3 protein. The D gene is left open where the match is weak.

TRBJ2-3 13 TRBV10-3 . AISELSGSTDTQY
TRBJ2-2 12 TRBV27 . ASSFGGWVGELF
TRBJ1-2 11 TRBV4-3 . ASSQDPGLGYT
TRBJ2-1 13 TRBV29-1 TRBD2 SVEGAGGYYNEQF
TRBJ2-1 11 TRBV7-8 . ASSRAGSNEQF
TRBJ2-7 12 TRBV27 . ASSPGHPSYEQY
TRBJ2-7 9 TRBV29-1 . SVIGDHEQY
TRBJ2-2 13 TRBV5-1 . ASSLVMGNTGELF
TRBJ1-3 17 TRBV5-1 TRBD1 ASSLAGTGGSYSGNTIY
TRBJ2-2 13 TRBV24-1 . ATSGLTTATGELF
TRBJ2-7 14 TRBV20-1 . SARDFRGGISYEQY
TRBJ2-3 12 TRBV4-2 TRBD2 ASSQPLAGVTQY
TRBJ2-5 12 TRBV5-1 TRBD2 ASGALAGQETQY
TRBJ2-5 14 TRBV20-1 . SARERGEGRRETQY
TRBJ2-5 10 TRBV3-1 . ASSQVRETQY
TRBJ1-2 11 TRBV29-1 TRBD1 SVLTGGNYGYT
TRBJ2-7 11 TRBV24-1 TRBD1 ATSPGQSGEQY
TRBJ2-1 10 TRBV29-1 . SVGRYYNEQF
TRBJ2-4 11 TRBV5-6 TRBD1 ASSYDRGNIQY
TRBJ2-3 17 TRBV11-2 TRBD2 ASSLEFFGREGVTDTQY
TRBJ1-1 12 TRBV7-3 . ASSPRGSGTEAF
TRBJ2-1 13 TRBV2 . ASSEQSSSYNEQF
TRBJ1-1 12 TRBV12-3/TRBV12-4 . ASSSDRVNTEAF
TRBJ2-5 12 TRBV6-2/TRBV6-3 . ASSQRGGGKTQY
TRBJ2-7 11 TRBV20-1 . SATPGSTYEQY
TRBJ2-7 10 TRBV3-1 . ASSLREAEQY
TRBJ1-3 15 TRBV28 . ASSLVLSGVSGNTIY